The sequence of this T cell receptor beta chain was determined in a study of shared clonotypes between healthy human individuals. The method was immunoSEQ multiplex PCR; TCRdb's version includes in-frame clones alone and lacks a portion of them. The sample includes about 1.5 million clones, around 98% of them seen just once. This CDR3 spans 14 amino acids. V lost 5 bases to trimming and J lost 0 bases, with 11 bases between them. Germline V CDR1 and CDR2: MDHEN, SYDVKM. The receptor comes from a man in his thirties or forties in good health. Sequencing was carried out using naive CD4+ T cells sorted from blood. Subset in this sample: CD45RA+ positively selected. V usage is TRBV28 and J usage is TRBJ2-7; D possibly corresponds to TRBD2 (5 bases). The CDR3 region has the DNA TGTGCCAGCAGTCCACCGGGAAACTCCTACGAGCAGTACTTC. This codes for CASSPPGNSYEQYF.